This TCR beta chain is from a study of Ad26.COV2.S vaccination and SARS-CoV-2 variants. Some clones are missing from TCRdb's copy, which holds only in-frame ones; the method was immunoSEQ multiplex PCR. The sample carries around 94,000 clones, around 82% recorded once. Points on this clone: Its cognate antigen is unknown.

General study results and limits: Spike-specific TCR breadth was greater after Ad26.COV2.S than placebo. Recipients of vaccine and of placebo showed similar breadth of their non-spike TCR repertoires.

The TCR was taken from a human donor who had recovered from COVID-19. Sequences were derived from peripheral blood, sampled after recovery from COVID-19.

This CDR3 is CASSLKSREREQYF. DNA for the CDR3: TGTGCCAGCAGTTTAAAGTCTAGGGAGAGGGAGCAGTACTTC. The genes are TRBV27 and TRBJ2-7; D is perhaps TRBD2 (5 bases). The CDR3 covers 14 residues. Germline loops: CDR1 MNHEY, CDR2 SMNVEV (reference sequence). The germline V and J ends were trimmed by 2 bases and 7 bases, with 15 bases remaining between them.